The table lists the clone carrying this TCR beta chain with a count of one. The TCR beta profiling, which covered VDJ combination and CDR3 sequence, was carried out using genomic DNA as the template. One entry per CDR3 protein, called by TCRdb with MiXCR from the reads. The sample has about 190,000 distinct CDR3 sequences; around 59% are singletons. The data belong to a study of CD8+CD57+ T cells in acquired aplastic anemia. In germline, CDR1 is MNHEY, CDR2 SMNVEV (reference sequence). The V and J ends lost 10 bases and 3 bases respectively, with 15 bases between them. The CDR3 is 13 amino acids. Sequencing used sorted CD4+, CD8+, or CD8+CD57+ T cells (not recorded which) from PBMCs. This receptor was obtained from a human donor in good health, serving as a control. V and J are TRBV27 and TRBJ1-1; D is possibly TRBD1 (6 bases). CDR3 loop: CATRGGLYTEAFF. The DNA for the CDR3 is TGTGCCACCCGGGGGGGGCTTTACACTGAAGCTTTCTTT.